A single sample gave rise to the 6 T cell receptor beta chains below, sequenced in a study of blood T cell repertoires in COVID-19. Repertoires were generated with immunoSEQ multiplex PCR, while TCRdb's copy carries only in-frame clones and drops some. The sample holds 350,000 to 550,000 clones, around 91% seen once. The sequenced material came from PBMCs or T cells enriched from blood (not recorded which). These receptors were obtained from a man aged 25-45 years who had recovered from COVID-19.

The chain has TRBV7-9 and TRBJ1-1; TRBD1 matches at 7 bases. CDR3 size: 17 residues. The J segment lost 4 bases and the V segment lost 1 base, leaving 12 bases of the junction unmatched. Per germline, CDR1 SEHNR and CDR2 FQNEAQ (reference sequence). CDR3 DNA: TGTGCCAGCAGCTTAGGTATACTTCAGGGGGGAGGCACTGAAGCTTTCTTT. It translates to CASSLGILQGGGTEAFF.

The V gene is TRBV6-1, the J gene TRBJ2-1; weak D call: TRBD2 (6 bases). Germline V CDR1 and CDR2: MNHNS, SASEGT. Trimming cost V 1 base and J 8 bases, with 21 bases left between them. The CDR3 covers 17 residues. DNA for the CDR3: TGTGCCAGCAGTGAAGTCAAGAGGACTACAGCGGTCGATGAGCAGTTCTTC. Translating gives CASSEVKRTTAVDEQFF.

The V and J genes are TRBV6-5 and TRBJ1-5; no clear D. V was shortened by 0 bases and J by 0 bases, with 6 bases between the two germline ends. Germline V gene sequence: CDR1 MNHEY, CDR2 SVGAGI. This CDR3 region has 15 residues. CDR3 amino acids: CASSYSQNSNQPQHF. The DNA for the CDR3 is TGTGCCAGCAGTTACTCCCAGAATAGCAATCAGCCCCAGCATTTT.

The chain carries TRBV10-1 and TRBJ1-5; D gene ambiguous. Trimming pared 4 bases from V and 1 base from J, leaving 14 bases between. This CDR3 region has 16 residues. Germline CDR1 and CDR2: WNHNN and SYGVQD (reference sequence). DNA of the CDR3: TGCGCCAGCAGTGTGTTGCGGGCGGTGAGCAATCAGCCCCAGCATTTT. Its protein product is CASSVLRAVSNQPQHF.

The chain uses TRBV3-1 (or the pseudogene TRBV3-2) and TRBJ2-7; tentative D call: TRBD1 (5 bases). Germline values: CDR1 LGHDT, CDR2 YNNKEL (reference sequence). The ends were cut back, 1 base at V and 2 bases at J, with 12 bases in the middle. The CDR3 has 15 residues. For the CDR3, the DNA is TGTGCCAGCAGCCAAGGGGGCTACCTCCCCTACGAGCAGTACTTC. Its protein product is CASSQGGYLPYEQYF.

The rearrangement joins TRBV20-1 to TRBJ1-1; unclear D gene. CDR3 length: 11 amino acids. In germline, CDR1 is DFQATT, CDR2 SNEGSKA (reference sequence). Trimming took 4 bases from V and 1 from J, leaving 4 bases between them. Written as DNA, the CDR3 is TGCAGTGCTATCAAGAACACTGAAGCTTTCTTT. Amino acids: CSAIKNTEAFF.